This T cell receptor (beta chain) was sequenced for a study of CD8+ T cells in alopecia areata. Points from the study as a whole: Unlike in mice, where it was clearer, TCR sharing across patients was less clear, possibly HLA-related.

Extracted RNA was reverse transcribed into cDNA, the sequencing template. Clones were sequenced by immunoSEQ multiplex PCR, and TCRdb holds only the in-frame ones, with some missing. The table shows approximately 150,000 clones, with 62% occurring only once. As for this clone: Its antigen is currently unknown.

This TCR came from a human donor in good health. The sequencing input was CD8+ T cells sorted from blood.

CDR3 nucleotides: TGCAGCGTTGGTCTGGAGACCCAGTACTTC. Translated, it gives CSVGLETQYF. V and J are TRBV29-1 and TRBJ2-5, with D unclear. The CDR3 covers 10 residues. V gave up 4 bases and J gave up 5 bases, with 5 bases separating them. Germline assignment: CDR1 SQVTM and CDR2 ANQGSEA.